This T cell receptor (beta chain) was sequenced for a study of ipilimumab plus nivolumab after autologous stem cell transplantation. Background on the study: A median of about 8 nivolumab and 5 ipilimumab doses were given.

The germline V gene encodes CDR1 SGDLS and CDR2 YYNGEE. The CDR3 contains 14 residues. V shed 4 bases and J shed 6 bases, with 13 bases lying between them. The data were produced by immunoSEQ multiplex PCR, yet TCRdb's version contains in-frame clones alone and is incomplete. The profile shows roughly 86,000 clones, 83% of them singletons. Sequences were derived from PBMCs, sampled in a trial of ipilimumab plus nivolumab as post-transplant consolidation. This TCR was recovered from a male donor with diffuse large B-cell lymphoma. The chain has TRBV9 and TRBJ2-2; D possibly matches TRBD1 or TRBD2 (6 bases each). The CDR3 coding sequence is TGTGCCAGCAGCTTTGGGGGGCTCTCCGGGGAGCTGTTTTTT. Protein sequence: CASSFGGLSGELFF.